This T cell receptor beta chain was captured in a study of shared clonotypes between healthy human individuals. Every immunoSEQ plate was one replicate of a subset's evenly spread DNA. TCRdb's table, derived via immunoSEQ multiplex PCR, lists solely in-frame clones and lacks some. The table lists some 2.3 million clones, approximately 95% of them singletons. The germline CDR1 and CDR2 sequences are SGHTA and FQGNSA. The V end was cut by 2 bases, the J end by 4 bases, with 11 bases between. The CDR3 loop spans 14 amino acids. Remarks on this clone: The antigen is undetermined.

Findings and caveats of the study: Compared with memory subsets, naive subsets generally had larger estimated richness. All-four-donor shared clonotypes had higher generation probabilities than non-shared clonotypes did.

The V gene is TRBV7-2, the J gene TRBJ1-1, with unresolved D. The sequence came from a man between 18 and 29 years old in good health. Some clones in this sample may be carry-over from other donors' samples. The sample comprised naive CD4+ T cells from PBMCs. Subset here: CD45RA+ positively selected. CDR3 sequence (DNA): TGTGCCAGCAGCTTATGGACCGAGAGCACTGAAGCTTTCTTT. Its translation is CASSLWTESTEAFF.